This TCR beta chain was captured by sequencing in a study of shared clonotypes between healthy human individuals. The V gene lost 4 bases and the J gene lost 1 base, with 14 bases spanning the gap. The CDR3 is made up of 14 amino acids. Germline CDR1 SQVTM, CDR2 ANQGSEA. Here immunoSEQ multiplex PCR was the method, and the copy in TCRdb shows in-frame clones only, minus some. The sample has approximately 2.5 million clones; 93% are singletons. This clone was recorded only once. V usage is TRBV29-1 and J usage is TRBJ2-7; D gene uncertain. The sample consisted of naive CD4+ T cells from PBMCs. The subset denotes: CD45RA+ positively selected. This sequence was found in a man in his late teens or twenties in good health. Some clones in this sample may be carry-over from other donors' samples. CDR3 region: CSVVPSLSSYEQYF. CDR3 DNA: TGCAGCGTTGTGCCAAGCTTATCATCCTACGAGCAGTACTTC.